The clone carrying this T cell receptor beta chain came up many times. The antigen is not known. The read comes to an end 3 residues before the CDR3 does, leaving the germline J gene to fill in the end. CDR1 is LNHDA, CDR2 SQIVND, per germline (reference sequence). With V trimmed by 6 bases and J by 1 base, 6 bases remained unmatched. This CDR3 comprises 16 residues. These data originate in a study of T cell clonality in common variable immunodeficiency. Overall study results and limits: In common variable immunodeficiency, TCR beta chains reportedly carried fewer deletions and N-nucleotide insertions.

TCRdb's table, derived via immunoSEQ multiplex PCR, lists solely in-frame clones and lacks some. Captured here are about 42,000 clones, none seen once; the top ten comprise approximately 2%. Donors gave roughly 5 to 9 ml heparinized peripheral whole blood. Input material: peripheral blood mononuclear cells. This chain connects TRBV19 to TRBJ2-2, with TRBD1 identical over 9 bases. This clonotype was sampled from a person aged 18 to 69 in good health. The CDR3 protein is CASSPLGQGNTGELFF. The part of the CDR3 DNA that was read is TGTGCCAGTAGCCCTCTGGGACAGGGGAACACCGGGGAG.